Given below is one T cell receptor beta chain in context. Its target is not known. The CDR3 contains 13 residues. CDR1 and CDR2 from the germline V gene are SQVTM and ANQGSEA. V lost 8 bases, J lost 5 bases, and 18 bases lay in between. UMIs and sample barcodes were carried by the TCR alpha and TCR beta cDNA libraries that 5'RACE produced using constant-segment primers. TCRdb reprocessed the 5' RACE reads via MiXCR and lists one record per CDR3 protein. The repertoire holds 300,000 to 400,000 distinct CDR3 sequences, with around 30% as singletons. The data are from a study of T-cell memory formation after mild COVID-19. Study-wide points: Pre-infection memory showed some responding clones, and this suggested that cross-reactive memory joined. Mainly in CM and EM were contracting CD4+ clones; CD8+ were in EMRA.

Sequenced input: PBMCs or a T cell subset sorted from them (not recorded which). The TCR sequence derives from an adult woman who had mild COVID-19 (a few samples of this study predate the infection). Cell type and time point are not known. V usage is TRBV29-1 and J usage is TRBJ1-1, with D perhaps TRBD1 (5 bases). CDR3 coding DNA: TGCAGCATCCTCAAGGGGTCAAAGACTGAAGCTTTCTTT. Amino acids: CSILKGSKTEAFF.